Described below is a single TCR beta chain sequence and its context. The antigen remains undetermined. The data belong to a study of T-cell memory formation after mild COVID-19. Germline V gene sequence: CDR1 SGHAT, CDR2 FQDESV (reference sequence). CDR3 size: 15 residues. Trimming took off 6 bases at V and 0 bases at J, with 15 bases between the two ends. One entry per CDR3 protein results from TCRdb running MiXCR on the 5' RACE reads. Of approximately 40,000 distinct CDR3 sequences in the sample, approximately 10% were seen once. Overall study findings and caveats: Pre-infection memory carried some responding clones, suggesting that cross-reactive memory joined.

The clonotype comes from a young man who had mild COVID-19 (a few samples of this study predate the infection). Cell type and time point are not known. This rearrangement joins TRBV11-1 to TRBJ2-7; D is unresolved. Sample: PBMCs or a T cell subset sorted from them (not recorded which). The CDR3 DNA reads as TGTGCCAGCAGGTCCGCGGAGTGGAGCTCCTACGAGCAGTACTTC. It yields the protein CASRSAEWSSYEQYF.